This entry lists 26 T cell receptor beta chains sequenced from one sample in a study of blood T cells in healthy people across ages. A J-beta primer mix and a sample-barcoded 5' primer were used in a second PCR of about 6 to 12 cycles. TCRdb reprocessed the 5' RACE reads with MiXCR, giving one entry per CDR3 protein. The table records about 500,000 distinct CDR3 sequences, under 30% of them present only once. This same sample was also part of a study on T cells of mothers and their children.

The sequenced material came from blood. These receptors came from a boy between 10 and 17 years old in good health.

The rearrangement joins TRBV20-1 to TRBJ2-1; no firm D call. Looked up from germline, CDR1 is DFQATT and CDR2 is SNEGSKA (reference sequence). V dropped 8 bases and J dropped 4 bases, with 9 bases sitting between them. The CDR3 has 11 residues. CDR3 amino acids: CSPDGYNEQFF. In DNA, the CDR3 is TGCAGTCCGGACGGGTACAATGAGCAGTTCTTC.

This clonotype was recorded many times. The gene calls are TRBV6-4 and TRBJ2-3; 10 bases line up with TRBD2. With 4 bases clipped from V and 1 base from J, the junction kept 2 bases outside the gene matches. CDR1 MRHNA and CDR2 SNTAGT come from the germline V gene. This CDR3 contains 15 residues. CDR3 protein: CASSGGTSGTDTQYF. In DNA form, the CDR3 reads TGTGCCAGCAGTGGAGGGACTAGCGGCACAGATACGCAGTATTTT.

The chain uses TRBV9 and TRBJ1-3; D ambiguous. CDR1 is SGDLS, CDR2 YYNGEE, per germline. V gave up 10 bases and J gave up 13 bases, with 12 bases separating them. The CDR3 totals 9 residues. The CDR3, as DNA: TGTGCCCTCCCGGCGGCTATATATTTT. Translating it yields CALPAAIYF.

The chain combines TRBV7-6 with TRBJ2-5; TRBD1 matches at 7 bases. Trimming at V came to 4 bases and at J to 8 bases, leaving 13 bases not matched to a gene. Germline V CDR1 and CDR2: SGHVS, FNYEAQ. The CDR3 spans 15 residues. The CDR3 region is CASSSNINRGSTQYF. CDR3 DNA sequence: TGTGCCAGCAGCTCTAACATTAACAGGGGTTCAACCCAGTACTTC.

This clonotype has only a few counts. The chain recombines TRBV27 with TRBJ1-1, with 7 bases that match TRBD1. The CDR3 has 15 amino acids. In germline, CDR1 is MNHEY, CDR2 SMNVEV (reference sequence). Unmatched junction bases numbered 15, after V lost 11 bases and J lost 3 bases. The CDR3 nucleotides read TGTGCCGGCCCTCGGGGGACCCAGGGGGACACTGAAGCTTTCTTT. It codes for CAGPRGTQGDTEAFF.

This clonotype was recorded a few times. The rearrangement joins TRBV6-2 or TRBV6-3 to TRBJ2-6; D remains unclear. The CDR3 runs 18 residues. Germline V gives CDR1 MNHEY, CDR2 SVGEGT. The V end lost 5 bases, the J end lost 2 bases, and 19 bases lay between the germline ends. This chain's CDR3 is CASSRPGPRNTGANVLTF. The CDR3 coding sequence is TGTGCCAGCAGTCGACCGGGCCCACGGAATACTGGGGCCAACGTCCTGACTTTC.

This chain's CDR3 is CSAILAGSAPSYNEQFF. The CDR3, as DNA: TGCAGTGCTATTCTAGCGGGCTCGGCCCCCTCCTACAATGAGCAGTTCTTC. The chain combines TRBV20-1 with TRBJ2-1; 8 bases agree with TRBD2. The V segment lost 4 bases and the J segment 0 bases; nucleotides outside the gene matches: 11. The CDR3 spans 17 residues. Germline lookup yields CDR1 DFQATT and CDR2 SNEGSKA (reference sequence).

The rearrangement uses TRBV4-1 and TRBJ2-6; 13 bases match TRBD2. In germline, CDR1 is MGHRA, CDR2 YSYEKL. The CDR3 has 20 amino acids. V shed 3 bases and J 0 bases; nucleotides not matched to a gene: 8. CDR3 region: CASSHLLAGGNYSGANVLTF. CDR3 in DNA: TGCGCCAGCAGCCACCTACTAGCGGGAGGGAATTACTCTGGGGCCAACGTCCTGACTTTC.

A few counts support this clonotype. This chain links TRBV4-3 with TRBJ2-1; no reliable D call. Trimming took 0 bases from V and 3 from J, leaving 12 bases between them. Per the germline V gene, CDR1 is LGHNA and CDR2 is YSLEER. There are 16 residues in the CDR3. The CDR3: CASSQDVLANYNEQFF. The CDR3 coding sequence is TGCGCCAGCAGCCAAGACGTCCTTGCCAACTACAATGAGCAGTTCTTC.

This clonotype turned up a few times. This chain connects TRBV15 to TRBJ2-2; D is uncertain. CDR1 LNHNV and CDR2 YYDKDF come from the germline V gene (reference sequence). CDR3 length equals 14 residues. With 6 bases removed from V and 3 bases from J, the gap between germline ends came to 11 bases. CDR3 residues: CATRIGGHTGELFF. Written as DNA, the CDR3 is TGTGCCACCAGGATCGGTGGCCACACCGGGGAGCTGTTTTTT. Together with reference TRBV15 and TRBJ2-2, the CDR3 gives the full variable domain: DAMVIQNPRYQVTQFGKPVTLSCSQTLNHNVMYWYQQKSSQAPKLLFHYYDKDFNNEADTPDNFQSRRPNTSFCFLDIRSPGLGDTAMYLCATRIGGHTGELFFGEGSRLTVL.

The J gene is TRBJ2-4, the V gene TRBV4-1, with D perhaps being TRBD1 or TRBD2 (5 bases each). The germline V and J ends were trimmed by 1 base and 3 bases, with 16 bases remaining between them. The germline CDR1 and CDR2 sequences are MGHRA and YSYEKL. The CDR3 runs to 17 residues. CDR3 coding DNA: TGCGCCAGCAGCCAAGGAAGTACGAGAGGGGTCAAAAACATTCAGTACTTC. As protein: CASSQGSTRGVKNIQYF.

This clonotype was seen at least ten times. This chain joins TRBV4-3 and TRBJ2-3; D call uncertain. Per germline, CDR1 LGHNA and CDR2 YSLEER. The CDR3 has 13 amino acids. V lost 0 bases and J lost 4, with 5 bases in between. For the CDR3, the DNA is TGCGCCAGCAGCCAAGATTTGTCAGATACGCAGTATTTT. Protein: CASSQDLSDTQYF.

The rearrangement links TRBV6-5 to TRBJ2-1; D is unclear. The CDR3 contains 18 residues. Germline CDR1 reads MNHEY; CDR2 reads SVGAGI. V was pared by 1 base and J by 0 bases, with 16 bases between. CDR3 sequence reads: CASSYFTGAPSSYNEQFF. The CDR3 nucleotides read TGTGCCAGCAGTTACTTCACCGGAGCGCCGAGCTCCTACAATGAGCAGTTCTTC.

This clonotype has a handful of counts. The chain recombines TRBV5-1 with TRBJ1-5; TRBD1 is a possible D gene (5 bases). This CDR3 has 14 amino acids. Germline V gives CDR1 SGHRS, CDR2 YFSETQ. V lost 4 bases to trimming and J lost 5 bases, with 13 bases between them. Written as DNA, the CDR3 is TGCGCCAGCAGCCCGGACGGCAGGGATCAGCCCCAGCATTTT. Its translation: CASSPDGRDQPQHF.

The V gene is TRBV7-2, the J gene TRBJ2-6; the D is unclear. Trimming removed 6 bases from V and 1 base from J, with 10 bases in between. The CDR3 is 15 residues long. Germline CDR1 SGHTA, CDR2 FQGNSA. The CDR3 protein is CASRPTDSGANVLTF. CDR3 coding DNA: TGTGCCAGCAGACCAACGGATTCTGGGGCCAACGTCCTGACTTTC.

Only a few counts were recorded for this clonotype. The CDR3 loop reads CASRPGLAGGTYEQYF. The CDR3 bases are TGTGCCAGCAGGCCGGGACTAGCGGGGGGAACCTACGAGCAGTACTTC. This chain connects TRBV3-1 to TRBJ2-7; 15 positions agree with TRBD2. J lost 2 bases, V lost 6 bases, and 5 bases had no gene match. The length of the CDR3 is 16 residues. Germline values: CDR1 LGHDT, CDR2 YNNKEL (reference sequence).

This clonotype was observed a handful of times. The rearrangement links TRBV4-1 to TRBJ2-4; a possible D gene is TRBD2 (6 bases). CDR1 and CDR2 from the germline V gene are MGHRA and YSYEKL. This CDR3 has 19 amino acids. The germline V and J ends were trimmed by 1 base and 1 base, with 20 bases remaining between them. DNA of the CDR3: TGCGCCAGCAGCCAAGTGAAATTTTGGGGGAGGAATGCCAAAAACATTCAGTACTTC. As protein: CASSQVKFWGRNAKNIQYF.

The chain couples TRBV7-2 to TRBJ2-1, with 8 bases that match TRBD2. The CDR3 is 15 residues long. Germline loops: CDR1 SGHTA, CDR2 FQGNSA. With V trimmed by 1 base and J by 4 bases, 3 bases remained unmatched. CDR3 bases: TGTGCCAGCAGCTTAGAACTAGCGGCTTACAATGAGCAGTTCTTC. It is translated as CASSLELAAYNEQFF.

DNA for the CDR3: TGTGCCACCAGCAGAGATCCCCCTGGGTCCTATAATTCACCCCTCCACTTT. Protein sequence: CATSRDPPGSYNSPLHF. The chain couples TRBV15 to TRBJ1-6, with no clear D. Germline CDR1 reads LNHNV; CDR2 reads YYDKDF (reference sequence). The V end lost 0 bases, the J end lost 1 base, and 10 bases lay between the germline ends. The CDR3 totals 17 residues.

This clonotype was observed a handful of times. In nucleotides, the CDR3 is TGCGCCAGCAGCCCGGACAGGGTGTCGCCCTACGAGCAGTACTTC. It translates to CASSPDRVSPYEQYF. The rearrangement links TRBV5-1 to TRBJ2-5, with TRBD1 identical over 8 bases. TRBJ2-7 explains the end of the DNA better; the J call may be wrong. Germline V gene data show CDR1 as SGHRS and CDR2 as YFSETQ. The CDR3 runs to 15 residues.

The rearrangement joins TRBV7-3 to TRBJ1-1, with D unclear. Germline lookup yields CDR1 SGHTA and CDR2 FQGTGA. Trimming took off 0 bases at V and 6 bases at J, with 8 bases between the two ends. This CDR3 region has 13 residues. The CDR3 region is CASSLTEGSEAFF. CDR3 DNA sequence: TGTGCCAGCAGCTTAACCGAGGGTTCTGAAGCTTTCTTT.

This clonotype turned up a few times. The V call is TRBV27, the J call TRBJ2-1, with D hard to call. Germline V gene data show CDR1 as MNHEY and CDR2 as SMNVEV (reference sequence). V dropped 2 bases and J dropped 5 bases, with 25 bases sitting between them. This CDR3 spans 19 amino acids. The CDR3 here is CASSLNEFGAARKNNEQFF. CDR3 DNA sequence: TGTGCCAGCAGTTTAAATGAGTTCGGCGCCGCCCGAAAAAACAATGAGCAGTTCTTC.

This clonotype has just a few counts. The CDR3 loop is CASRIALGQGTGRETQYF. In DNA, the CDR3 is TGTGCCAGCAGGATTGCCCTAGGACAGGGGACGGGTCGAGAGACCCAGTACTTC. The V gene is TRBV28, the J gene TRBJ2-5; 9 bases are a match to TRBD1. With V trimmed by 6 bases and J by 4 bases, 18 bases remained unmatched. CDR3 length equals 18 residues. Germline-derived CDR1 and CDR2 are MDHEN and SYDVKM. The full variable domain, with the rest looked up from reference TRBV28 and TRBJ2-5, is DVKVTQSSRYLVKRTGEKVFLECVQDMDHENMFWYRQDPGLGLRLIYFSYDVKMKEKGDIPEGYSVSREKKERFSLILESASTNQTSMYLCASRIALGQGTGRETQYFGPGTRLLVL.

This clonotype showed up just a few times. The V gene is TRBV6-2 or TRBV6-3, the J gene TRBJ2-7; 8 bases match TRBD2. This CDR3 is 13 amino acids long. With V trimmed by 4 bases and J by 5 bases, 4 bases remained unmatched. Per germline, CDR1 MNHEY and CDR2 SVGEGT. This chain's CDR3 is CASSSSGSNEQYF. The CDR3 bases are TGTGCCAGCAGTTCCAGCGGGAGCAACGAGCAGTACTTC.

The chain has TRBV4-2 and TRBJ1-4; D perhaps matches TRBD1 (5 bases). This CDR3 spans 18 amino acids. Trimming shortened V by 1 base and J by 6 bases, and 21 bases separated the two germline ends. Germline V gene lookup returns CDR1 LGHNA and CDR2 YNFKEQ. The CDR3 DNA follows: TGTGCCAGCAGCCAAGGAAAGCCCCGCTGGGGGTCTTATGAAAAACTGTTTTTT. Protein sequence: CASSQGKPRWGSYEKLFF.

The chain combines TRBV4-3 with TRBJ2-7; D is unresolved. Germline assignment: CDR1 LGHNA and CDR2 YSLEER. The ends were cut back, 2 bases at V and 3 bases at J, with 11 bases in the middle. The CDR3 length is 14 residues. The CDR3 reads CASSQRARSYEQYF. CDR3 DNA sequence: TGCGCCAGCAGCCAACGGGCACGGAGCTACGAGCAGTACTTC.